The next 27 T cell receptor beta chains were all read from a single sample in a study of cytomegalovirus exposure and HLA in healthy donors listed by TCRdb under 2017. Receptors were amplified or captured by the immunoSEQ multiplex PCR assay. The multiplex PCR relied on a mix of 60 forward primers for TCR Vbeta segments and 13 reverse primers for TCR Jbeta segments. TCRdb's version of the immuneACCESS table is confined to in-frame rearrangements and falls short of the full clone set. An unresolved V gene accounts for under half of the shortfall where checked; the remainder is of unknown origin. This sample is represented by 170,000 or so clones; 84% of them were singletons. The ten top clones hold about 4.9% of the sample. The sample comprised PBMCs. The receptor set was obtained from a girl aged 10-17 years in good health and CMV-seropositive.

This CDR3 reads CASSGQGISYEQYF. The CDR3 DNA is TGTGCCAGCAGCGGACAGGGTATTTCCTACGAGCAGTACTTC. The V gene is TRBV2, the J gene TRBJ2-7, with TRBD1 identical over 8 bases. Germline V gene lookup returns CDR1 SNHLY and CDR2 FYNNEI. The CDR3 has 14 amino acids. J gave up 1 base and V 6 bases, and 5 bases lay outside the gene matches. The variable domain in full, with the rest retrieved from reference TRBV2 and TRBJ2-7, is EPEVTQTPSHQVTQMGQEVILRCVPISNHLYFYWYRQILGQKVEFLVSFYNNEISEKSEIFDDQFSVERPDGSNFTLKIRSTKLEDSAMYFCASSGQGISYEQYFGPGTRLTVT.

The chain joins TRBV19 to TRBJ2-1; 11 nucleotides line up with TRBD2. V trimming: 6 bases; J trimming: 6 bases; junction bases outside the gene matches: 7. Per germline, CDR1 LNHDA and CDR2 SQIVND (reference sequence). The CDR3 consists of 15 residues. The CDR3 protein is CASRELAGVSNEQFF. The CDR3 DNA is TGTGCCAGTAGAGAACTAGCGGGGGTTTCCAATGAGCAGTTCTTC. Variable domain in full (rest from reference TRBV19 and TRBJ2-1): DGGITQSPKYLFRKEGQNVTLSCEQNLNHDAMYWYRQDPGQGLRLIYYSQIVNDFQKGDIAEGYSVSREKKESFPLTVTSAQKNPTAFYLCASRELAGVSNEQFFGPGTRLTVL.

The V call is TRBV4-1, the J call TRBJ2-2; the D gene is possibly TRBD1 (5 bases). The CDR3 covers 16 residues. Germline V gene lookup returns CDR1 MGHRA and CDR2 YSYEKL. Trimming took 4 bases from V and 7 from J, leaving 19 bases between them. CDR3 bases: TGCGCCAGCAGCCCTCAAGAATCAGGGTATAGCGGGGAGCTGTTTTTT. Protein product: CASSPQESGYSGELFF.

The chain joins TRBV13 to TRBJ1-2, with D possibly being TRBD1 (5 bases). The germline V gene encodes CDR1 PRHDT and CDR2 FYEKMQ (reference sequence). CDR3 size: 14 residues. Between the trimmed V and J ends, which lost 5 bases and 8 bases, there was a span of 18 bases. CDR3 sequence reads: CASSRKGEGRGYTF. The CDR3 DNA is TGTGCCAGCAGCAGGAAAGGGGAGGGGCGAGGCTACACCTTC.

This chain connects TRBV28 to TRBJ1-5; D not resolved. Germline V gene sequence: CDR1 MDHEN, CDR2 SYDVKM. V lost 3 bases, J lost 0 bases, and 3 bases lay in between. The CDR3 contains 13 residues. CDR3 loop: CASSFLSNQPQHF. Here the CDR3 DNA reads TGTGCCAGCAGTTTTCTTAGCAATCAGCCCCAGCATTTT.

CDR3 region: CASSYNRVNYGYTF. CDR3 nucleotide sequence: TGTGCCAGCAGCTACAACAGGGTTAACTATGGCTACACCTTC. V gene TRBV5-4 combines with J gene TRBJ1-2; D may be TRBD1 (6 bases). Looked up from germline, CDR1 is SGHNT and CDR2 is YYREEE (reference sequence). There are 14 residues in the CDR3. The germline V and J ends were trimmed by 3 bases and 1 base, with 10 bases remaining between them. The full variable domain, rest sourced from reference TRBV5-4 and TRBJ1-2, is ETGVTQSPTHLIKTRGQQVTLRCSSQSGHNTVSWYQQALGQGPQFIFQYYREEENGRGNFPPRFSGLQFPNYSSELNVNALELDDSALYLCASSYNRVNYGYTFGSGTRLTVV.

This clone was observed a few times. The chain is built from TRBV29-1 and TRBJ1-4, with a tentative D call TRBD1 (5 bases). CDR3 length equals 15 residues. Trimming stripped 5 bases from V and 8 bases from J, with 21 bases between. Per germline, CDR1 SQVTM and CDR2 ANQGSEA. The CDR3 protein is CSVPGREGLGEKLFF. The CDR3 DNA reads as TGCAGCGTTCCAGGGAGGGAAGGATTGGGGGAAAAACTGTTTTTT. Supplemented by reference TRBV29-1 and TRBJ1-4, the full variable domain reads SAVISQKPSRDICQRGTSLTIQCQVDSQVTMMFWYRQQPGQSLTLIATANQGSEATYESGFVIDKFPISRPNLTFSTLTVSNMSPEDSSIYLCSVPGREGLGEKLFFGSGTQLSVL.

This chain connects TRBV4-1 to TRBJ1-1; 7 bases are a match to TRBD1. J lost 3 bases, V lost 1 base, and 5 bases had no gene match. This CDR3 is 15 amino acids long. Germline-derived CDR1 and CDR2 are MGHRA and YSYEKL. The CDR3 DNA sequence: TGCGCCAGCAGCCAAGGGGGACAGTGGGACACTGAAGCTTTCTTT. Protein sequence: CASSQGGQWDTEAFF.

The V call is TRBV30, the J call TRBJ1-2, with a weak D call TRBD1 (5 bases). The CDR3 totals 14 residues. With 6 bases removed from V and 1 base from J, the gap between germline ends came to 15 bases. Germline V gene data show CDR1 as GTSNPN and CDR2 as SVGIG (reference sequence). The CDR3 loop reads CACPEGTRNYGYTF. For the CDR3, the DNA is TGTGCCTGTCCGGAGGGGACGCGTAACTATGGCTACACCTTC.

The gene calls are TRBV6-6 and TRBJ1-5, with 8 bases aligning to TRBD1. Trimming took 7 bases from V and 0 from J; bases not matched to a gene: 8. Germline V gives CDR1 MNHNY, CDR2 SVGAGI (reference sequence). This CDR3 contains 16 residues. The CDR3 region has the DNA TGTGCCAGCAATGCCCGACAGGGGAATAGCAATCAGCCCCAGCATTTT. Residues: CASNARQGNSNQPQHF.

The V call is TRBV5-4, the J call TRBJ2-3; 7 bases fit TRBD1. Germline-derived CDR1 and CDR2 are SGHNT and YYREEE (reference sequence). This CDR3 has 16 residues. V lost 4 bases and J lost 4; bases outside the gene matches: 12. The CDR3 DNA follows: TGTGCCAGCAGCCTAGACAAGACAGGGCAGGCAGATACGCAGTATTTT. Amino acid sequence: CASSLDKTGQADTQYF. The variable domain in full, with the rest retrieved from reference TRBV5-4 and TRBJ2-3, is ETGVTQSPTHLIKTRGQQVTLRCSSQSGHNTVSWYQQALGQGPQFIFQYYREEENGRGNFPPRFSGLQFPNYSSELNVNALELDDSALYLCASSLDKTGQADTQYFGPGTRLTVL.

With regard to this clone: At one boundary the junction diverges from the germline segment, which might be a read error. The rearrangement uses TRBV7-7 and TRBJ1-1, with D uncertain. CDR1 and CDR2 (germline): SSHAT, FNYEAQ (reference sequence). The CDR3 is made up of 13 amino acids. DNA for the CDR3: TGTGCTAGCAGCCTCAGTATTAACACTGAAGCTTTCTTT. Its protein is CASSLSINTEAFF.

This chain joins TRBV28 and TRBJ1-2; 8 bases match TRBD1. The germline V gene encodes CDR1 MDHEN and CDR2 SYDVKM. This CDR3 spans 15 amino acids. With 6 bases clipped from V and 1 base from J, the junction kept 7 bases outside the gene matches. CDR3 in DNA: TGTGCCAGCAGCCCTTTGGACAGGGTTAACTATGGCTACACCTTC. It translates to CASSPLDRVNYGYTF.

The V and J genes are TRBV7-6 and TRBJ1-1, with D perhaps TRBD1 (5 bases). Germline V gene data show CDR1 as SGHVS and CDR2 as FNYEAQ. With 5 bases removed from V and 6 bases from J, the gap between germline ends came to 13 bases. The CDR3 loop spans 13 amino acids. This CDR3 reads CASSAGRGPEAFF. In DNA form, the CDR3 reads TGTGCCAGCAGCGCGGGGCGGGGCCCTGAAGCTTTCTTT.

The V and J genes are TRBV30 and TRBJ1-2, with D maybe TRBD1 (6 bases). Trimming cost V 5 bases and J 8 bases, with 15 bases left between them. The length of the CDR3 is 12 residues. Germline V gene data show CDR1 as GTSNPN and CDR2 as SVGIG (reference sequence). This CDR3 reads CAWYRGAGGYTF. The DNA of the CDR3 is TGTGCCTGGTACCGGGGGGCGGGAGGCTACACCTTC.

The J gene is TRBJ1-4, the V gene TRBV5-1, with a tentative D call TRBD1 (6 bases). Germline values: CDR1 SGHRS, CDR2 YFSETQ. V was cut by 5 bases and J by 8 bases, with 19 bases left in between. The CDR3 has 15 amino acids. The CDR3 bases are TGCGCCAGCAGTCCTTTTACAGGGACCACCGAAAAACTGTTTTTT. Protein sequence: CASSPFTGTTEKLFF.

CDR3 nucleotides: TGTGCCAGCAGCGCGAGCGGGGGACCATACAATGAGCAGTTCTTC. It yields the protein CASSASGGPYNEQFF. The chain has TRBV9 and TRBJ2-1; 8 bases map to TRBD2. The CDR3 totals 15 residues. Per the germline V gene, CDR1 is SGDLS and CDR2 is YYNGEE. Trimming removed 3 bases from V and 4 bases from J; junction bases left unmatched: 6.

This chain uses TRBV27 with TRBJ1-6; no definite D call. Between the trimmed V and J ends, which lost 3 bases and 7 bases, there was a span of 13 bases. The length of the CDR3 is 15 residues. Per the germline V gene, CDR1 is MNHEY and CDR2 is SMNVEV (reference sequence). The CDR3 sequence: CASSLEVYANSPLHF. The DNA for the CDR3 is TGTGCCAGCAGTTTGGAGGTGTATGCGAATTCACCCCTCCACTTT.

V and J are TRBV7-6 and TRBJ2-3; 9 bases fit TRBD2. The trim removed 0 bases at V and 3 bases at J, leaving 4 bases unmatched. The CDR3 spans 16 residues. The germline CDR1 and CDR2 sequences are SGHVS and FNYEAQ. CDR3 sequence reads: CASSLARLAGTDTQYF. The CDR3 coding sequence is TGTGCCAGCAGCTTAGCAAGGCTAGCGGGAACAGATACGCAGTATTTT.

The chain uses TRBV2 and TRBJ2-1; D is perhaps TRBD2 (6 bases). Germline V gene sequence: CDR1 SNHLY, CDR2 FYNNEI. The CDR3 is made up of 13 amino acids. V was trimmed by 0 bases and J by 6 bases, leaving 6 bases between them. Here the CDR3 DNA reads TGTGCCAGCAGTGAAGCGGAGGGCAATGAGCAGTTCTTC. Translating gives CASSEAEGNEQFF.

The chain combines TRBV18 with TRBJ1-2; 7 bases agree with TRBD1. The CDR3 is 15 amino acids. The V gene's germline CDR1 is KGHSH and CDR2 LQKENI. V dropped 0 bases and J dropped 0; count of bases not matched to a gene: 1. CDR3 loop: CASSPPGTANYGYTF. As DNA, the CDR3 is TGTGCCAGCTCACCACCTGGGACAGCTAACTATGGCTACACCTTC.

The chain couples TRBV10-3 to TRBJ1-4; tentatively, D is TRBD1 (5 bases). Germline V gene data show CDR1 as ENHRY and CDR2 as SYGVKD. Deletions cut 11 bases from V and 2 bases from J, with 18 bases between. CDR3 length: 15 amino acids. In nucleotides, the CDR3 is TGTGCCTCTCGTCGAAGGGACTCGACTAATGAAAAACTGTTTTTT. It is translated as CASRRRDSTNEKLFF.

The rearrangement uses TRBV2 and TRBJ2-3; D gene unclear. The CDR3 is made up of 13 amino acids. V lost 5 bases and J 6 bases, leaving 12 bases between the germline ends. Germline V gene lookup returns CDR1 SNHLY and CDR2 FYNNEI. This CDR3 reads CASSLEYRDTQYF. The CDR3, as DNA: TGTGCCAGCAGTTTAGAATACCGGGATACGCAGTATTTT.

The chain combines TRBV29-1 with TRBJ2-3; maybe TRBD1 (6 bases). Germline V lookup: CDR1 SQVTM, CDR2 ANQGSEA. The V end lost 3 bases, the J end lost 2 bases, and 9 bases lay between the germline ends. The CDR3 loop spans 13 amino acids. CDR3 region: CSVDWGHTDTQYF. For the CDR3, the DNA is TGCAGCGTTGACTGGGGACACACAGATACGCAGTATTTT.

The V call is TRBV9, the J call TRBJ2-7; 8 bases map to TRBD1. This CDR3 spans 15 amino acids. The V segment lost 0 bases and the J segment 4 bases; nucleotides outside the gene matches: 6. Looked up from germline, CDR1 is SGDLS and CDR2 is YYNGEE. The CDR3 region is CASSVGRDRPYEQYF. For the CDR3, the DNA is TGTGCCAGCAGCGTAGGGAGGGACAGGCCTTACGAGCAGTACTTC.

This chain connects TRBV9 to TRBJ2-5, with 9 bases that match TRBD1. The J call is uncertain, as TRBJ2-7 better fits the DNA end. The CDR3 extends over 14 amino acids. Germline-derived CDR1 and CDR2 are SGDLS and YYNGEE. This CDR3 reads CASSPRQGDYEQYF. The CDR3 nucleotides read TGTGCCAGCAGCCCTCGACAGGGGGACTACGAGCAGTACTTC.

The chain recombines TRBV30 with TRBJ1-1; the D gene is possibly TRBD1 (6 bases). The CDR3 totals 14 residues. V was cut by 4 bases and J by 2 bases, with 14 bases left in between. CDR1 GTSNPN and CDR2 SVGIG come from the germline V gene (reference sequence). CDR3 DNA: TGTGCCTGGACGATTGGACAGTTAAACACTGAAGCTTTCTTT. Amino acid sequence: CAWTIGQLNTEAFF.